This T cell receptor beta chain was observed in a study of blood T cell repertoires in COVID-19. Looking at the study overall: Samples representing acute and convalescent COVID-19 were sourced from the United States, Italy and Spain. PBMCs, B-cell-depleted T cells, or T cells provided the cDNA or gDNA that made up the material.

CDR1 and CDR2 from the germline V gene are SGHDT and YYEEEE. Between the trimmed V and J ends, which lost 4 bases and 5 bases, there was a span of 15 bases. The CDR3 is 14 amino acids. This clone occurred once. Source study methods: Reference gene primers were amplified, and this amplification served to estimate nucleated cell counts. Profiling relied on immunoSEQ multiplex PCR, and the TCRdb table lists in-frame clones only, not all of them. D and trimming were read from the DNA, whereas the V and J calls and clone size are those reported in that table. The table shows roughly 160,000 clones, with approximately 80% occurring only once.

Sample: peripheral blood. The chain combines TRBV5-6 with TRBJ1-2; D is uncertain. The source of this sequence is a woman in her sixties with acute or convalescent COVID-19. As DNA, the CDR3 is TGTGCCAGCAGCCGGTTGGATCGGGGATATGGCTACACCTTC. Its protein is CASSRLDRGYGYTF.